This is a list of T cell receptor beta chains from one sample in a study of blood T cell repertoires in COVID-19. Some clones are missing from TCRdb's copy, which holds only in-frame ones; the method was immunoSEQ multiplex PCR. The sample contains 350,000 to 450,000 clones, around 87% of which appear only once. Sequencing was carried out using PBMCs or T cells enriched from blood (not recorded which). Receptors originate from a man in his forties in a cohort exposed to, infected with or recovered from COVID-19 (not recorded which). CDR3s include the opening cysteine and the closing phenylalanine or tryptophan. The D gene is left open where the match is weak. Size values are once, few and many counts, or a class for expanded clones, and some rows have none.

>.|TRBJ1-1|TRBV28|.
CASSGPWHTEAFF
TGTGCCAGCAGTGGGCCCTGGCACACTGAAGCTTTCTTT
>TRBD2|TRBJ2-7|TRBV7-2|.
CASSFDTSGEQYF
TGTGCCAGCAGCTTCGATACTAGCGGCGAGCAGTACTTC
>.|TRBJ2-1|TRBV30|.
CAWSVRAGYNEQFF
TGTGCCTGGAGTGTACGGGCGGGCTACAATGAGCAGTTCTTC
>TRBD1|TRBJ2-3|TRBV6-5|.
CASTPTGADTQYF
TGTGCCAGCACCCCAACAGGGGCAGATACGCAGTATTTT
>TRBD2|TRBJ2-1|TRBV19|.
CASSISSISGGPYNEQFF
TGTGCCAGTAGTATATCCTCAATTAGCGGGGGTCCCTACAATGAGCAGTTCTTC
>TRBD2|TRBJ2-7|TRBV10-2|.
CASSEPGLSYEQYF
TGCGCCAGCAGTGAGCCGGGACTATCCTACGAGCAGTACTTC
>TRBD2|TRBJ2-4|TRBV19|.
CASFQRPSGKDKNIQYF
TGTGCCAGTTTCCAAAGGCCTAGCGGGAAGGACAAAAACATTCAGTACTTC
>.|TRBJ1-2|TRBV28|.
CASSPRDTSNYGYTF
TGTGCCAGCAGTCCCCGGGACACAAGTAACTATGGCTACACCTTC
>TRBD1|TRBJ2-2|TRBV5-6|.
CASSHSGQAATGELFF
TGTGCCAGCAGCCACTCGGGACAGGCTGCAACCGGGGAGCTGTTTTTT
>.|TRBJ1-6|TRBV30|few
CAWSVPPSGSPLHF
TGTGCCTGGAGTGTACCCCCCTCGGGTTCACCCCTCCACTTT
>TRBD1|TRBJ2-7|TRBV6-1|.
CASSADRTGGRYEQYF
TGTGCCAGCAGTGCAGACCGGACAGGGGGTCGGTACGAGCAGTACTTC
>.|TRBJ1-2|TRBV18|.
CASSPGQVPNYGYTF
TGTGCCAGCTCACCAGGACAAGTTCCCAACTATGGCTACACCTTC
>.|TRBJ1-5|TRBV28|.
CASSPGGKLQPQHF
TGTGCCAGCAGCCCAGGAGGGAAGCTACAGCCCCAGCATTTT
>TRBD1|TRBJ2-3|TRBV6-1|.
CASSEARRTGSTDTQYF
TGTGCCAGCAGTGAAGCGCGGAGGACAGGGAGCACAGATACGCAGTATTTT
>.|TRBJ2-7|TRBV7-7|.
CASSPRGDPSEQYF
TGTGCCAGCAGCCCCCGCGGGGATCCTTCCGAGCAGTACTTC
>.|TRBJ1-2|TRBV14|once
CASSPYTGTKGAGYTF
TGTGCCAGCAGCCCCTATACCGGGACTAAAGGGGCTGGCTACACCTTC
>.|TRBJ2-1|TRBV21-1|.
CASSKERRKRGFSFVIPAYNEQFF
TGTGCCAGCAGCAAAGAAAGAAGAAAGCGGGGGTTCAGCTTCGTTATTCCTGCCTACAATGAGCAGTTCTTC
>TRBD1|TRBJ2-7|TRBV3-1/TRBV3-2|.
CASSGRDRGIRREQYF
TGTGCCAGCAGCGGCCGGGACAGGGGAATTAGGCGGGAGCAGTACTTC
>.|TRBJ2-7|TRBV27|.
CASRIQEGPYEQYF
TGTGCCAGCAGGATACAGGAAGGGCCCTACGAGCAGTACTTC
>.|TRBJ1-2|TRBV2|few
CASTTTGNYGYTF
TGTGCCAGCACTACCACAGGGAACTATGGCTACACCTTC
>TRBD1|TRBJ2-1|TRBV7-9|.
CASSRDRDDEQFF
TGTGCCAGCAGCCGGGACAGGGACGATGAGCAGTTCTTC
>TRBD1|TRBJ1-5|TRBV19|.
CASTETGLLGQPQHF
TGTGCCAGTACCGAGACAGGGTTGTTAGGTCAGCCCCAGCATTTT
>TRBD2|TRBJ2-7|TRBV28|.
CASSSPGGGWYEQYF
TGTGCCAGCAGTTCCCCGGGGGGGGGCTGGTACGAGCAGTACTTC
>.|TRBJ1-1|TRBV18|.
CASSRTGVDTEAFF
TGTGCCAGCTCACGAACAGGTGTGGACACTGAAGCTTTCTTT
>.|TRBJ1-1|TRBV27|.
CASRLGGYTEAFF
TGTGCCAGCAGACTCGGAGGGTACACTGAAGCTTTCTTT
>TRBD1|TRBJ2-1|TRBV18|many
CASSGTGDYNEQFF
TGTGCCAGCTCCGGGACAGGGGATTACAATGAGCAGTTCTTC
>.|TRBJ1-1|TRBV7-9|.
CASSLSHKMAFF
TGTGCCAGCAGCTTATCACACAAAATGGCTTTCTTT
>TRBD2|TRBJ2-3|TRBV30|.
CAWSSSGRGTDTQYF
TGTGCCTGGAGTTCCAGCGGGAGGGGCACAGATACGCAGTATTTT
>TRBD1|TRBJ1-4|TRBV2|.
CASSRGQGGKLFF
TGTGCCAGCAGCCGAGGACAGGGGGGAAAACTGTTTTTT
>.|TRBJ1-6|TRBV28|.
CASSLQGRLNNSPLHF
TGTGCCAGCAGTTTACAGGGGCGATTAAATAATTCACCCCTCCACTTT
>.|TRBJ1-4|TRBV5-1|.
CASSFGQYNEKLFF
TGCGCCAGCAGCTTTGGGCAGTATAATGAAAAACTGTTTTTT
>TRBD1|TRBJ2-7|TRBV27|.
CASSTRDRGTSAYEQYF
TGTGCCAGCAGCACCCGGGACAGGGGAACCTCGGCCTACGAGCAGTACTTC
>.|TRBJ2-7|TRBV7-2|.
CASSLDVNGVYEQYF
TGTGCCAGCAGCTTAGACGTAAACGGTGTTTACGAGCAGTACTTC
>.|TRBJ2-1|TRBV19|.
CASSIDLLNEQFF
TGTGCCAGTAGTATAGATCTATTGAATGAGCAGTTCTTC
>.|TRBJ1-4|TRBV5-1|.
CASSLGWGRGEKLFF
TGCGCCAGCAGCTTGGGTTGGGGGCGCGGTGAAAAACTGTTTTTT
>TRBD1|TRBJ2-7|TRBV7-6|.
CASSLPPGTGLDEQYF
TGTGCCAGCAGCCTCCCCCCCGGGACAGGGCTCGACGAGCAGTACTTC
>TRBD1|TRBJ2-4|TRBV6-1|.
CASSDRRTGVRGKNIQYF
TGTGCCAGCAGTGATCGTCGGACAGGGGTTAGGGGTAAAAACATTCAGTACTTC
>TRBD1|TRBJ2-7|TRBV5-6|.
CASSWTGSEQYF
TGTGCCAGCAGCTGGACAGGTTCCGAGCAGTACTTC
>.|TRBJ2-2|TRBV11-2|.
CASSYGQGGFDTGELFF
TGTGCCAGCAGCTACGGACAGGGAGGGTTCGACACCGGGGAGCTGTTTTTT
>.|TRBJ2-5|TRBV27|.
CASSQTFWGLHF
TGTGCCAGCAGTCAAACCTTTTGGGGCCTTCACTTC
>TRBD1|TRBJ2-1|TRBV9|.
CASSETQGDEQFF
TGTGCCAGCAGCGAGACCCAGGGGGATGAGCAGTTCTTC
>TRBD1|TRBJ1-1|TRBV6-5|.
CASRTTGFNEAFF
TGTGCCAGCAGAACGACAGGGTTTAATGAAGCTTTCTTT
>TRBD1|TRBJ1-4|TRBV19|.
CASRRGQGSEKLFF
TGTGCCAGTAGGAGGGGACAGGGGAGTGAAAAACTGTTTTTT
>TRBD1|TRBJ1-4|TRBV5-1|once
CASSAGQGEKLFF
TGCGCCAGCAGCGCAGGACAGGGAGAAAAACTGTTTTTT
>.|TRBJ1-1|TRBV5-4|few
CASSMGGVGNTEAFF
TGTGCCAGCAGCATGGGGGGGGTAGGGAACACTGAAGCTTTCTTT
>TRBD2|TRBJ2-1|TRBV28|.
CASREPGLAGTEQFF
TGTGCCAGCAGGGAACCGGGACTAGCGGGAACTGAGCAGTTCTTC
>.|TRBJ1-1|TRBV2|.
CASSVARSNTEAFF
TGTGCCAGCAGTGTAGCACGGAGTAACACTGAAGCTTTCTTT
>.|TRBJ2-1|TRBV3-1/TRBV3-2|.
CASSQQAGEQFF
TGTGCCAGCAGCCAACAGGCCGGAGAGCAGTTCTTC
>TRBD1|TRBJ2-1|TRBV19|.
CASRDRGPNYNEQFF
TGTGCCAGTAGAGACAGGGGGCCCAACTACAATGAGCAGTTCTTC
>.|TRBJ2-5|TRBV5-4|.
CASSLSRWRNQETQYF
TGTGCCAGCAGCTTGTCACGGTGGAGGAACCAAGAGACCCAGTACTTC
>TRBD1|TRBJ2-7|TRBV6-5|.
CASSRTTLQGYEQYF
TGTGCCAGCTCGAGAACAACTTTACAGGGGTACGAGCAGTACTTC
>.|TRBJ1-5|TRBV7-9|once
CASSLGLGQPQHF
TGTGCCAGCAGCTTAGGGCTGGGCCAGCCCCAGCATTTT
>.|TRBJ2-3|TRBV28|.
CASNGISSTDTQYF
TGTGCCAGCAATGGCATTTCCAGCACAGATACGCAGTATTTT
>.|TRBJ2-6|TRBV5-6|.
CASSLEEDYQVSGANVLTF
TGTGCCAGCAGCTTGGAGGAGGACTACCAAGTCTCTGGGGCCAACGTCCTGACTTTC
>TRBD1|TRBJ1-2|TRBV10-2|.
CASSDTGTGGKYGYTF
TGCGCCAGCAGTGATACGGGGACAGGGGGCAAGTATGGCTACACCTTC
>.|TRBJ1-5|TRBV7-9|.
CASSSGHIANQPQHF
TGTGCCAGCAGTTCCGGTCATATCGCTAATCAGCCCCAGCATTTT
>TRBD2|TRBJ2-2|TRBV6-2/TRBV6-3|.
CASSSWAHGLAGVRTGELFF
TGTGCCAGCAGTTCATGGGCACACGGGTTGGCGGGAGTTCGGACCGGGGAGCTGTTTTTT
>TRBD2|TRBJ2-3|TRBV7-2|.
CASSQGLAGGPDTQYF
TGTGCCAGCAGCCAAGGACTAGCGGGAGGGCCCGATACGCAGTATTTT
>TRBD2|TRBJ2-7|TRBV6-4|.
CASSFRDGGTSGKEQYF
TGTGCCAGCAGCTTCAGGGACGGCGGGACTAGCGGCAAAGAGCAGTACTTC
>TRBD2|TRBJ2-2|TRBV3-1/TRBV3-2|.
CASSQRLAGGYTGELFF
TGTGCCAGCAGCCAAAGACTAGCGGGAGGCTACACCGGGGAGCTGTTTTTT